Included here is one T cell receptor (beta chain) sequence, with context. This sample stems from a study of blood T cell repertoires in COVID-19. Study information: The United States, Italy and Spain provided the acute and convalescent COVID-19 samples.

After removal of 0 bases from V and 1 base from J, the junction contained 4 bases not matched to a gene. The germline CDR1 and CDR2 sequences are SGHNT and YYREEE (reference sequence). This CDR3 is 16 amino acids long. The authors' processing: Reference gene primer amplification gave estimated nucleated cell counts. TCRdb's copy holds only in-frame clones and misses some; the assay was immunoSEQ multiplex PCR. V and J calls plus clone size are reproduced from that table; the DNA served to infer D and trimming. In the table there are about 150,000 clones, roughly nine tenths of which are singletons. The sequenced material came from peripheral blood. This TCR derives from a woman between 40 and 50 years old with acute or convalescent COVID-19. The J gene is TRBJ2-3, the V gene TRBV5-4; TRBD1 aligns across 8 bases. CDR3 loop: CASSLAGTGGTDTQYF. The CDR3 DNA is TGTGCCAGCAGCTTGGCGGGGACAGGTGGCACAGATACGCAGTATTTT.